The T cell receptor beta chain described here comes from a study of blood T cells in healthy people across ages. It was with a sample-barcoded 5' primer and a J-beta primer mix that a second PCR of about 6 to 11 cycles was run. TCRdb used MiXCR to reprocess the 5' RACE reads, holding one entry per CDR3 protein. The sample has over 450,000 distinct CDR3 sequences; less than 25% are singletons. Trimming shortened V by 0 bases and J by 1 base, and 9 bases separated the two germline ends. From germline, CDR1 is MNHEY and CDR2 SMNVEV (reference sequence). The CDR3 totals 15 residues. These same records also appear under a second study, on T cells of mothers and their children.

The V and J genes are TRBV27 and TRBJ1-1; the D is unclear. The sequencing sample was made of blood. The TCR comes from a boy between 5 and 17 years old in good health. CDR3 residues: CASSLSGSANTEAFF. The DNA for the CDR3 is TGTGCCAGCAGTTTATCGGGGTCCGCGAACACTGAAGCTTTCTTT.